These 14 T cell receptor beta chains originate from one sample sequenced in a study of beta chain features in type 1 diabetes. The investigators reverse transcribed all of the isolated RNA, so they sequenced expressed TCRB transcripts. Profiling relied on immunoSEQ multiplex PCR, and the TCRdb table lists in-frame clones only, not all of them. This sample yields about 360,000 clones, of which around 12% are seen a single time; approximately 0.015% belongs to the top ten. Sequencing was done on a sample of naive CD4+ T cells from blood. These receptor sequences come from a man aged 18-30 years in good health.

This clone was seen a handful of times. The chain is built from TRBV10-3 and TRBJ2-7; a possible D gene is TRBD1 (7 bases). Germline loops: CDR1 ENHRY, CDR2 SYGVKD. V lost 10 bases to trimming and J lost 0 bases, with 10 bases between them. This CDR3 spans 12 amino acids. The CDR3: CASGTASYEQYF. Written as DNA, the CDR3 is TGTGCCAGCGGGACAGCCTCCTACGAGCAGTACTTC.

V gene TRBV5-1 combines with J gene TRBJ1-5, with a tentative D call TRBD1 (5 bases). Trimming cost V 4 bases and J 2 bases, with 10 bases left between them. The CDR3 has 14 residues. CDR1 is SGHRS and CDR2 is YFSETQ in the germline V gene. CDR3 coding DNA: TGCGCCAGCAGCCCCGAAGGGGGCAATCAGCCCCAGCATTTT. Translated: CASSPEGGNQPQHF.

This clone appeared a few times. V is TRBV7-2 and J is TRBJ2-1; D not certain. Looked up from germline, CDR1 is SGHTA and CDR2 is FQGNSA. The V end was cut by 1 base, the J end by 2 bases, with 9 bases between. The CDR3 is 15 amino acids. The CDR3 protein is CASSLVLDPYNEQFF. The DNA of the CDR3 is TGTGCCAGCAGCTTAGTTCTAGATCCCTACAATGAGCAGTTCTTC.

This clone has just a few counts. V usage is TRBV9 and J usage is TRBJ1-5; TRBD1 matches 8 bases. J lost 7 bases, V lost 3 bases, and 6 bases had no gene match. This CDR3 has 14 residues. Per the germline V gene, CDR1 is SGDLS and CDR2 is YYNGEE. The CDR3 DNA is TGTGCCAGCAGCGCAGACAGGGGAATCCAGCCCCAGCATTTT. It codes for CASSADRGIQPQHF.

V usage is TRBV28 and J usage is TRBJ2-7; the D is unclear. The CDR3 totals 12 residues. Per the germline V gene, CDR1 is MDHEN and CDR2 is SYDVKM. The V end lost 5 bases, the J end lost 2 bases, and 7 bases lay between the germline ends. The CDR3: CASSRQAYEQYF. CDR3 coding DNA: TGTGCCAGCAGTAGGCAGGCCTACGAGCAGTACTTC.

The chain is built from TRBV18 and TRBJ2-7, with 16 bases lining up with TRBD2. This CDR3 comprises 15 residues. Germline CDR1 is KGHSH and CDR2 is LQKENI. With V trimmed by 4 bases and J by 5 bases, 2 bases remained unmatched. The CDR3 DNA sequence: TGTGCCAGCTCACGAGGGACTAGCGGGAGGGACGAGCAGTACTTC. Protein: CASSRGTSGRDEQYF. The whole variable domain, remainder taken from reference TRBV18 and TRBJ2-7, is NAGVMQNPRHLVRRRGQEARLRCSPMKGHSHVYWYRQLPEEGLKFMVYLQKENIIDESGMPKERFSAEFPKEGPSILRIQQVVRGDSAAYFCASSRGTSGRDEQYFGPGTRLTVT.

The chain employs TRBV18 and TRBJ1-4; 7 bases are a match to TRBD1. The CDR3 spans 16 residues. From germline, CDR1 is KGHSH and CDR2 LQKENI. Germline trimming cut 0 bases from V and 7 bases from J; bases unmatched to any gene: 8. CDR3: CASSPPKGASGEKLFF. CDR3 coding DNA: TGTGCCAGCTCACCACCGAAGGGGGCCTCGGGTGAAAAACTGTTTTTT.

The rearrangement links TRBV5-1 to TRBJ2-2; no firm D call. V was trimmed by 0 bases and J by 1 base, leaving 10 bases between them. This CDR3 contains 16 residues. Germline CDR1 is SGHRS and CDR2 is YFSETQ. CDR3 DNA: TGCGCCAGCAGCTTGGGGTGGTCAGGGAACACCGGGGAGCTGTTTTTT. It translates to CASSLGWSGNTGELFF.

In the case of this clone: The same CDR3 is also encoded by other DNA sequences in this sample. The chain couples TRBV5-1 to TRBJ2-1, with TRBD1 as a possible D gene (6 bases). Germline lookup yields CDR1 SGHRS and CDR2 YFSETQ. This CDR3 region has 13 residues. Trimming removed 4 bases at V and 4 bases at J, with 9 bases between. CDR3 sequence (DNA): TGCGCCAGCAGCCTAGGGGGTTACAATGAGCAGTTCTTC. It is translated as CASSLGGYNEQFF.

The chain is built from TRBV15 and TRBJ1-6; TRBD1 might be the D (6 bases). Germline V gene data show CDR1 as LNHNV and CDR2 as YYDKDF (reference sequence). There are 14 residues in the CDR3. The germline V and J ends were trimmed by 5 bases and 7 bases, with 12 bases remaining between them. The CDR3 nucleotides are TGTGCCACCAGCGTTAGGACAGAGAATTCACCCCTCCACTTT. It encodes CATSVRTENSPLHF.

This chain links TRBV5-1 with TRBJ2-7; 7 nucleotides line up with TRBD1. The CDR3 is 13 amino acids. Germline assignment: CDR1 SGHRS and CDR2 YFSETQ. The V gene end was trimmed by 4 bases and the J gene end by 2 bases; junction bases not matched to a gene: 3. Here the CDR3 DNA reads TGCGCCAGCAGCCCCCAGGGGGCCTACGAGCAGTACTTC. The encoded protein is CASSPQGAYEQYF. Filled out from reference TRBV5-1 and TRBJ2-7, the complete variable domain reads KAGVTQTPRYLIKTRGQQVTLSCSPISGHRSVSWYQQTPGQGLQFLFEYFSETQRNKGNFPGRFSGRQFSNSRSEMNVSTLELGDSALYLCASSPQGAYEQYFGPGTRLTVT.

This chain connects TRBV19 to TRBJ1-2; 7 nucleotides line up with TRBD1. The V gene end was trimmed by 5 bases and the J gene end by 2 bases; junction bases not matched to a gene: 5. The CDR3 runs 14 residues. CDR1 is LNHDA, CDR2 SQIVND, per germline (reference sequence). CDR3 amino acids: CASSATGLNYGYTF. CDR3 sequence (DNA): TGTGCCAGTAGTGCGACAGGGTTAAACTATGGCTACACCTTC.

The sample holds a few counts of this clone. The chain has TRBV29-1 and TRBJ2-2, with 7 bases identical to TRBD1. The CDR3 extends over 12 amino acids. Germline CDR1 SQVTM, CDR2 ANQGSEA. Trimming at V came to 6 bases and at J to 8 bases, leaving 6 bases not matched to a gene. CDR3: CSVGNRGGELFF. The CDR3 DNA reads as TGCAGCGTCGGAAACAGGGGAGGGGAGCTGTTTTTT.

As for this clone: Other nucleotide sequences from this sample produce the same CDR3. The chain is built from TRBV7-9 and TRBJ1-1, with no clear D. The CDR3 is 12 amino acids. The germline V gene has CDR1 SEHNR and CDR2 FQNEAQ (reference sequence). V was shortened by 3 bases and J by 0 bases, with 2 bases between the two germline ends. This CDR3 is CASSFMNTEAFF. CDR3 DNA: TGTGCCAGCAGCTTCATGAACACTGAAGCTTTCTTT.